This entry is about one T cell receptor (beta chain). Its antigen is unknown. Base qualities are missing; no much larger clone stands one base away. TCRbeta CDR3 regions were amplified from genomic DNA using the immunoSEQ Assay, a bias-controlled multiplex PCR. The authors processed their data as follows. Nucleated cell counts per sample were estimated from amplification of reference gene primers within the assay. To quantify the absolute abundance of each unique TCRbeta CDR3 rearrangement, sequence reads were collapsed and filtered. Productive Simpson clonality was computed per sample as the square root of Simpson's diversity index over productive rearrangements. TCRdb's version of the immuneACCESS table is confined to in-frame rearrangements and falls short of the full clone set. An unresolved V gene accounts for under half of the shortfall where checked; the remainder is of unknown origin. V and J calls and clone size are those listed in that table; D and trimming were worked out from the DNA. The sample table contains approximately 170,000 clones; only one count was recorded for about 92% of them. Of the sample, roughly 2.1% is held by the ten largest clones.

At one collaborating source in Seattle, patients were enrolled during active infection and were followed longitudinally through the course of disease. Whole blood was collected in K2EDTA tubes by collaborating institutions according to the institutions' own protocols. For TCRbeta analysis, collaborator samples were shipped as frozen whole blood, as isolated PBMCs, or as DNA extracted from either sample type. The data originate from a study of blood T cell repertoires in COVID-19 (dated by TCRdb to 2018 to 2020). About the investigation overall: Samples covering the acute and convalescent phases of COVID-19 were provided by collaborators in the United States, Italy and Spain. The material from the prospective study consisted of cDNA or gDNA derived from T cells, B-cell-depleted T cells, or PBMCs. Subjects who had been exposed to COVID-19, were actively infected with it, or had recovered from it provided the deeply sampled blood TCRbeta repertoires that made up the dataset. The repertoires were released in a freely available public database intended as a resource for research on the immune response to SARS-CoV-2. The samples were drawn from two sources: the first 160 participants of the ongoing ImmuneRACE study, and over 950 subjects contributed by 6 global collaborators. A de-identified subject ID, COVID-19 status, age in years and sex were almost always included in the sample metadata. Where available, HLA class I and class II types were obtained from metadata supplied by the sample provider rather than from assay-based typing.

Measured from the cysteine to the phenylalanine, the CDR3 is 11 residues long. Here the CDR3 DNA is all that survives: 33 bases in frame from base 1. A distance of 5 bases separates the germline ends of V and J, which lose 5 bases and 4 bases respectively. CDR1 MGHDK and CDR2 SYGVNS were looked up in the germline V gene. Results the study describes overall, beyond this receptor: The quantity of clinical and demographic metadata differed by source and by participant and was supplied without curation.

The sequence was collected from a woman aged 55-70 years with COVID-19, enrolled during active disease. Source material: peripheral blood. The chain joins TRBV25-1 to TRBJ1-2; the D gene cannot be named for sure. The sequence in DNA is TGTGCCAGCAGTATCAGCTATGGCTACACCTTC. Its product reads: CASSISYGYTF.